This paragraph reports one T cell receptor beta chain. This clone was observed a handful of times. Its antigen is still unknown. No per-base quality is available; no much larger clone lies one base away. In light of the paper, this sample's treatment or condition label describes: suppressive antiretroviral therapy. Lysates of CMV-infected fibroblasts at about 10 ug/mL were used to stimulate the cells. Nonresponding CD40L-negative CD69-negative CD45RO-high memory CD4+ T cells were sorted as memory populations depleted of antigen-responding cells. Participants were HIV-1-infected adults who started suppressive ART during chronic infection. Plasma HIV-1 RNA had been undetectable (below 50 copies/mL) in participants for at least 4 years. To be included, a participant needed positive CMV serology and a CD4+ T cell count above 400 cells/uL. Before stimulation, PBMCs were isolated using density centrifugation and depleted of CD8+ T cells. For about 20 hours, CD8-depleted PBMCs were stimulated with anti-CD28/CD49d costimulation, a CD40-blocking antibody, and enfuvirtide, which was added to prevent new infections. Cells were sorted on a Beckman Coulter MoFlo Legacy or XDP sorter, with propidium iodide excluding dead cells. The QIAamp DNA Mini Kit was used for genomic DNA extraction from samples above one million cells, and the Quick-DNA Microprep Kit was used otherwise.

The sample comes from a study of persistence of HIV-infected CD4 T cells (dated by TCRdb to 2018 to 2021). Looking at the study overall: CMV- and HIV-1 Gag-responding CD4+ T cells were isolated from ART-treated individuals so that antigen-driven clonal expansion of HIV-1-infected cells could be examined. The median time participants had been on suppressive ART was approximately eight years. Peripheral blood samples of up to 180 mL were taken at multiple time points, with the exception of two participants who underwent leukapheresis at a single time point. The clonality of all cells in each sorted population was assessed by TCRbeta sequencing, whereas the clonality of infected cells was assessed by proviral sequencing. In the cross-participant TCR cluster analysis, eight or nine participants were included for CMV and more than five participants were included for Gag.

Results the study describes overall, beyond this receptor: TCRbeta richness in CMV- and Gag-responding cells was significantly lower than in anti-CD3/anti-CD28-responding cells; CMV-responding cells had higher oligoclonality than CD3/CD28-stimulated and Gag-responding cells. Bulk TCR analyses could not be limited to the rare CMV-responding cells that actually contained HIV-1 proviruses. The study involved few individuals and tested only a limited range of antigens. Within the same sorted populations, how oligoclonal the TCRs were correlated with how oligoclonal the proviruses were. Antigen-responding cells were enriched for expanded CDR3beta sequences that were degenerate, which suggests that CD4+ responses to CMV and Gag underwent convergent selection.

The immunoSEQ hsTCRB assay version 4, run in survey mode, was used to sequence TCRbeta repertoires from genomic DNA. For TCRbeta sequencing, genomic DNA was diluted to about 9.7 ng/uL, and up to roughly 1 ug was used per sample. The paper's data handling went like this. TCRbeta data analysis was done in ImmunoSeq Analyzer 3.0, and diversity was calculated on productive nucleotide rearrangements. Using the Immunarch R package, the improved Chao index served to estimate lower-bound TCR diversity and the Gini coefficient served to estimate clonality. Different nucleotide rearrangements encoding the same CDR3beta amino acid sequence were treated as distinct clonotypes. TCRbeta sequences significantly enriched in antigen-responding cells relative to anti-CD3/anti-CD28-activated cells were identified by differential abundance analysis. Using predicted peptide-MHC specificity as the basis, GLIPH2 grouped TCRs into clusters, both for each participant individually and for the merged data sets that combined participants. In its TCRdb copy, this immuneACCESS table keeps in-frame sequences only and misses some clones. Where compared with another copy, unresolved V genes explain less than half of these, and the others have no known cause. The DNA gave D and trimming, while V, J and clone size come from that table. Across this sample there are 37,000 or so clones, with over 80% seen only once. Jointly, the top ten make up 1.5% to 2% of the sample.

Inclusive of the bounding cysteine and phenylalanine, the CDR3 is 18 residues long. Only CDR3 DNA is held: 54 bases, read in frame from base 1. The CDR1 and CDR2 encoded by the germline V gene are MGHRA and YSYEKL. Compared with germline, V lacks 1 base and J lacks 5 bases; bases without a gene match: 16. This receptor was obtained from an adult man with HIV who was CMV-seropositive. Sequencing was performed on CD4+ T cells sorted from PBMCs after approximately 18-hour stimulation, taken from a patient who received antiretroviral therapy. In the paper's terms, the cell subset or site label means: CD40L-CD69- CD45RO-high memory CD4 T cells not responding to CMV lysate. The chain links TRBV4-1 with TRBJ2-5; 7 junctional bases match TRBD1. This receptor carries the CDR3 CASSQVGDREKLRETQYF. At the DNA level, the sequence is TGCGCCAGCAGCCAAGTGGGGGACAGAGAAAAGTTACGGGAGACCCAGTACTTC.